Described below is a single T cell receptor (beta chain) sequence and its context. This CDR3 spans 15 amino acids. This entry is derived from a study of T cell responses to AZD1222 COVID-19 vaccine. Profiling relied on immunoSEQ multiplex PCR, and the TCRdb table lists in-frame clones only, not all of them. The sample carries about 120,000 clones, around 92% recorded once. This receptor was obtained from an adult in good health. The rearrangement links TRBV21-1 to TRBJ2-2; the table's D call TRBD2 went unverified against the DNA. TRBV21-1 constitutes a pseudogene. The sample in question was peripheral blood, obtained on day 0 of AZD1222 vaccination. CDR3 sequence: CASMTSGTYGGELFF. CDR3 bases: TGTGCCAGCATGACTAGCGGGACTTATGGCGGGGAGCTGTTTTTT.